The next 29 T cell receptor beta chains were all read from a single sample in a study of shared clonotypes between healthy human individuals. The repertoire was sequenced with immunoSEQ multiplex PCR; TCRdb's copy has only in-frame clones and lacks some. The sample includes 900,000 to 1,200,000 clones, around 78% of them seen just once. The specimen was memory CD4+ T cells from PBMCs. As to subset: CD45RA-negative fraction. Every receptor here comes from a man aged 18 to 29 in good health. Some clones in this sample may be carry-over from other donors' samples.

The chain employs TRBV7-8 and TRBJ2-3; D gene ambiguous. The ends were cut back, 5 bases at V and 7 bases at J, with 10 bases in the middle. Germline V gene sequence: CDR1 SGHVS, CDR2 FQNEAQ. This CDR3 is built from 12 residues. The CDR3 DNA sequence: TGTGCCAGCAGCCCGTTGAGAAATACGCAGTATTTT. Protein: CASSPLRNTQYF.

V is TRBV27 and J is TRBJ2-5; 9 bases agree with TRBD1. J gave up 5 bases and V 6 bases, and 10 bases lay outside the gene matches. Germline V CDR1 and CDR2: MNHEY, SMNVEV (reference sequence). This CDR3 is built from 15 residues. CDR3 protein: CASSQRDRGTETQYF. CDR3 coding DNA: TGTGCCAGCAGCCAGCGCGACAGGGGGACGGAGACCCAGTACTTC.

This clone is a singleton in its sample. The J gene is TRBJ2-5, the V gene TRBV19; D unclear. Germline V gene data show CDR1 as LNHDA and CDR2 as SQIVND (reference sequence). V shed 4 bases and J shed 1 base, with 7 bases lying between them. The CDR3 is 13 residues long. In DNA form, the CDR3 reads TGTGCCAGTAGTAAAGGCGGCCAAGAGACCCAGTACTTC. Encoded protein: CASSKGGQETQYF.

Worth noting for this clone: Since a much larger clone is just one base distant, this may be a read error. Distinct nucleotide sequences in the sample also encode this CDR3. The rearrangement joins TRBV5-1 to TRBJ2-7; no definite D call. V lost 4 bases to trimming and J lost 3 bases, with 5 bases between them. The CDR3 covers 11 residues. Germline V lookup: CDR1 SGHRS, CDR2 YFSETQ. The CDR3, as DNA: TGCGCCAGCAGCGTGGACTACGAGCAGTACTTC. As protein: CASSVDYEQYF.

This clone was seen only a few times. The sample holds other DNA sequences that translate to the same CDR3. The chain carries TRBV6-6 and TRBJ1-1; 9 bases are a match to TRBD1. The CDR3 runs 14 residues. CDR1 and CDR2 from the germline V gene are MNHNY and SVGAGI (reference sequence). After removal of 5 bases from V and 5 bases from J, the junction contained 6 bases not matched to a gene. The CDR3 DNA is TGTGCCAGCAGTGATGACAGGGGGAGAACTGAAGCTTTCTTT. Translation gives CASSDDRGRTEAFF.

The chain has TRBV5-4 and TRBJ2-7; 8 bases match TRBD1. The CDR3 spans 15 residues. Germline V lookup: CDR1 SGHNT, CDR2 YYREEE (reference sequence). The V segment lost 4 bases and the J segment 3 bases; nucleotides outside the gene matches: 9. CDR3 nucleotide sequence: TGTGCCAGCAGCGTACCGGGACAGGACATCTACGAGCAGTACTTC. Its translation: CASSVPGQDIYEQYF. The whole variable domain, remainder taken from reference TRBV5-4 and TRBJ2-7, is ETGVTQSPTHLIKTRGQQVTLRCSSQSGHNTVSWYQQALGQGPQFIFQYYREEENGRGNFPPRFSGLQFPNYSSELNVNALELDDSALYLCASSVPGQDIYEQYFGPGTRLTVT.

V and J are TRBV28 and TRBJ1-3, with TRBD1 identical over 9 bases. The V gene end was trimmed by 7 bases and the J gene end by 0 bases; junction bases not matched to a gene: 13. This CDR3 has 18 amino acids. Germline V gene lookup returns CDR1 MDHEN and CDR2 SYDVKM. CDR3 residues: CASNAPGDRADSGNTIYF. The CDR3 DNA reads as TGTGCCAGCAACGCCCCGGGGGACAGGGCAGACTCTGGAAACACCATATATTTT.

V is TRBV5-4 and J is TRBJ2-2; D possibly corresponds to TRBD2 (6 bases). Between the trimmed V and J ends, which lost 4 bases and 4 bases, there was a span of 17 bases. This CDR3 contains 16 residues. Germline V gives CDR1 SGHNT, CDR2 YYREEE (reference sequence). The CDR3 is CASSGHGGPSTGELFF. The CDR3, as DNA: TGTGCCAGCAGCGGACATGGAGGGCCGAGCACCGGGGAGCTGTTTTTT.

Concerning this clone: The germline gene is not matched at one end of the junction; a read error may be the cause. The rearrangement links TRBV7-9 to TRBJ1-2; 8 positions match TRBD1. Looked up from germline, CDR1 is SEHNR and CDR2 is FQNEAQ (reference sequence). This CDR3 comprises 15 residues. DNA of the CDR3: TGTGCCAGCAGCGTAGCTTACAGGGGGTCCTATGGCTACACCTTC. Translation: CASSVAYRGSYGYTF.

J is TRBJ1-5 and V is TRBV6-5, with TRBD1 matching over 9 bases. Germline V gene sequence: CDR1 MNHEY, CDR2 SVGAGI. This CDR3 is 16 amino acids long. V shed 2 bases and J 4 bases; nucleotides not matched to a gene: 6. CDR3 sequence: CASSYRGTGRNQPQHF. The CDR3 DNA reads as TGTGCCAGCAGTTACCGAGGGACAGGGCGTAATCAGCCCCAGCATTTT.

The gene calls are TRBV7-8 and TRBJ1-2; no clear D. The CDR3 is 15 amino acids. CDR1 and CDR2 (germline): SGHVS, FQNEAQ. The V end lost 1 base, the J end lost 5 bases, and 14 bases lay between the germline ends. CDR3 DNA: TGTGCCAGCAGCTTAGAAGCAGCGGCGTCTTATGGCTACACCTTC. Its protein product is CASSLEAAASYGYTF.

The chain has TRBV28 and TRBJ1-5; TRBD1 might be the D (5 bases). V lost 3 bases and J lost 6, with 12 bases in between. Per the germline V gene, CDR1 is MDHEN and CDR2 is SYDVKM. The CDR3 consists of 14 residues. The CDR3 sequence: CASSFVTVSQPQHF. The CDR3 nucleotides read TGTGCCAGCAGTTTTGTGACAGTTAGTCAGCCCCAGCATTTT.

Regarding this clone: At the DNA level, this CDR3 is encoded by other sequences in the same sample as well. The gene calls are TRBV18 and TRBJ1-1; 8 bases are shared with TRBD1. The V gene's germline CDR1 is KGHSH and CDR2 LQKENI. This CDR3 has 15 amino acids. Trimming took 3 bases from V and 1 from J; bases not matched to a gene: 4. The CDR3 nucleotides read TGTGCCAGCTCACCTTCCGGGACAGGGAACACTGAAGCTTTCTTT. Residues: CASSPSGTGNTEAFF.

Notes on this clone: Other nucleotide sequences from this sample produce the same CDR3. The chain uses TRBV5-6 and TRBJ2-3; no firm D call. Germline V CDR1 and CDR2: SGHDT, YYEEEE. This CDR3 is 13 amino acids long. Trimming removed 0 bases from V and 1 base from J, with 3 bases in between. CDR3 in DNA: TGTGCCAGCAGCTTGGACCGCACAGATACGCAGTATTTT. It is translated as CASSLDRTDTQYF.

With respect to this clone: Possible read error: a much larger clone is one base away. Other DNA sequences within the sample encode an identical CDR3. V is TRBV7-9 and J is TRBJ1-1, with a possible D match to TRBD1 (5 bases). Germline loops: CDR1 SEHNR, CDR2 FQNEAQ (reference sequence). The V gene lost 11 bases and the J gene lost 3 bases, with 13 bases spanning the gap. This CDR3 is built from 12 residues. The CDR3 nucleotides read TGTGCCGCAGAGGGGCTTTACACTGAAGCTTTCTTT. It codes for CAAEGLYTEAFF.

The chain links TRBV2 to TRBJ1-1; D is perhaps TRBD1 (6 bases). Trimming removed 5 bases at V and 7 bases at J, with 14 bases between. Germline CDR1 is SNHLY and CDR2 is FYNNEI. The CDR3 is 13 residues long. The CDR3 loop reads CASSQNRASEAFF. The CDR3 nucleotides read TGTGCCAGCAGTCAGAACAGGGCGAGTGAAGCTTTCTTT.

The rearrangement joins TRBV7-6 to TRBJ1-4; TRBD1 matches at 9 bases. J lost 4 bases, V lost 4 bases, and 4 bases had no gene match. The germline V gene has CDR1 SGHVS and CDR2 FNYEAQ. This CDR3 region has 15 residues. The CDR3 here is CASSSRTGDNEKLFF. The CDR3 nucleotides are TGTGCCAGCAGCTCTAGGACAGGGGATAATGAAAAACTGTTTTTT.

V is TRBV6-1 and J is TRBJ2-1, with TRBD2 matching over 8 bases. The junction had 5 bases not matched to a gene; V was cut back by 6 bases and J by 7 bases. The CDR3 is 13 residues long. Germline CDR1 and CDR2: MNHNS and SASEGT. This CDR3 reads CASRGLVVNEQFF. As DNA, the CDR3 is TGTGCCAGCAGGGGACTAGTCGTAAATGAGCAGTTCTTC.

This rearrangement joins TRBV28 to TRBJ1-1, with TRBD1 matching over 12 bases. Per germline, CDR1 MDHEN and CDR2 SYDVKM. The CDR3 has 15 amino acids. J gave up 5 bases and V 6 bases, and 7 bases lay outside the gene matches. CDR3 amino acids: CASRGQGALWTEAFF. CDR3 in DNA: TGTGCCAGCAGGGGACAGGGGGCTTTATGGACTGAAGCTTTCTTT.

The chain employs TRBV4-2 and TRBJ2-2; TRBD2 matches 7 bases. Trimming removed 4 bases from V and 4 bases from J; junction bases left unmatched: 6. CDR1 is LGHNA, CDR2 YNFKEQ, per germline. The CDR3 runs 15 residues. CDR3 DNA: TGTGCCAGCAGCCCCTTGCGGGGGAGCACCGGGGAGCTGTTTTTT. Amino acid sequence: CASSPLRGSTGELFF.

This clone was seen once. CDR3 loop: CASSLTNYGYTF. The CDR3 bases are TGTGCCAGTAGCCTAACTAACTATGGCTACACCTTC. The chain is built from TRBV19 and TRBJ1-2; D gene uncertain. Germline-derived CDR1 and CDR2 are LNHDA and SQIVND (reference sequence). Between the trimmed V and J ends, which lost 6 bases and 0 bases, there was a span of 5 bases. The CDR3 runs 12 residues. Variable domain in full (rest from reference TRBV19 and TRBJ1-2): DGGITQSPKYLFRKEGQNVTLSCEQNLNHDAMYWYRQDPGQGLRLIYYSQIVNDFQKGDIAEGYSVSREKKESFPLTVTSAQKNPTAFYLCASSLTNYGYTFGSGTRLTVV.

The CDR3 reads CASSTTGNTEAFF. CDR3 DNA: TGTGCCAGCAGTACCACAGGGAACACTGAAGCTTTCTTT. The genes are TRBV6-5 and TRBJ1-1; possible D gene TRBD1, 5 bases. With 5 bases removed from V and 1 base from J, the gap between germline ends came to 8 bases. Looked up from germline, CDR1 is MNHEY and CDR2 is SVGAGI. The CDR3 has 13 residues.

This clone was seen more than once but under ten times. The V and J genes are TRBV30 and TRBJ2-5; possible D gene TRBD1, 6 bases. The length of the CDR3 is 15 residues. V lost 2 bases and J 2 bases, leaving 15 bases between the germline ends. From germline, CDR1 is GTSNPN and CDR2 SVGIG (reference sequence). CDR3 sequence (DNA): TGTGCCTGGAGTCCCGGGACAACGACTCAAGAGACCCAGTACTTC. Its protein is CAWSPGTTTQETQYF.

This chain joins TRBV28 and TRBJ2-3; perhaps TRBD1 as D (5 bases). This CDR3 contains 14 residues. V dropped 6 bases and J dropped 0 bases, with 10 bases sitting between them. The germline V gene encodes CDR1 MDHEN and CDR2 SYDVKM. CDR3 in amino acids: CASSRAHSTDTQYF. CDR3 coding DNA: TGTGCCAGCAGCAGGGCACATAGCACAGATACGCAGTATTTT. The whole variable domain, remainder taken from reference TRBV28 and TRBJ2-3, is DVKVTQSSRYLVKRTGEKVFLECVQDMDHENMFWYRQDPGLGLRLIYFSYDVKMKEKGDIPEGYSVSREKKERFSLILESASTNQTSMYLCASSRAHSTDTQYFGPGTRLTVL.

The rearrangement uses TRBV9 and TRBJ1-2, with D maybe TRBD1 (6 bases). The length of the CDR3 is 14 residues. The V and J ends lost 0 bases and 3 bases respectively, with 9 bases between them. Germline V gene lookup returns CDR1 SGDLS and CDR2 YYNGEE. The CDR3 DNA is TGTGCCAGCAGCGTAGGACAGGCACACTATGGCTACACCTTC. It yields the protein CASSVGQAHYGYTF.

In its sample, this clone was seen once. The rearrangement uses TRBV5-6 and TRBJ1-2, with 9 nucleotides matching TRBD1. The CDR3 covers 14 residues. The germline gives CDR1 SGHDT, CDR2 YYEEEE. V lost 3 bases and J lost 5; bases outside the gene matches: 5. CDR3 residues: CASSSTGGRYGYTF. The DNA of the CDR3 is TGTGCCAGCAGCTCGACAGGGGGGCGGTATGGCTACACCTTC.

CDR3 amino acids: CASKLGLEAFF. CDR3 DNA sequence: TGTGCCAGCAAGCTGGGGCTGGAAGCTTTCTTT. The chain couples TRBV2 to TRBJ1-1; tentative D call: TRBD1 (5 bases). Trimming removed 7 bases at V and 8 bases at J, with 11 bases between. Germline lookup yields CDR1 SNHLY and CDR2 FYNNEI. The length of the CDR3 is 11 residues.

This chain connects TRBV2 to TRBJ2-3, with TRBD2 identical over 11 bases. The CDR3 runs 13 residues. Looked up from germline, CDR1 is SNHLY and CDR2 is FYNNEI. The V and J ends lost 7 bases and 5 bases, in that order; junction bases with no gene match: 2. CDR3 in DNA: TGTGCCAGCAATGGACTAGCGGGAGATACGCAGTATTTT. This codes for CASNGLAGDTQYF.

The chain has TRBV5-6 and TRBJ2-3; D gene ambiguous. The CDR3 spans 12 residues. Germline-derived CDR1 and CDR2 are SGHDT and YYEEEE. The germline V and J ends were trimmed by 4 bases and 0 bases, with 3 bases remaining between them. CDR3 sequence: CASSRSTDTQYF. CDR3 nucleotide sequence: TGTGCCAGCAGCCGGAGCACAGATACGCAGTATTTT.